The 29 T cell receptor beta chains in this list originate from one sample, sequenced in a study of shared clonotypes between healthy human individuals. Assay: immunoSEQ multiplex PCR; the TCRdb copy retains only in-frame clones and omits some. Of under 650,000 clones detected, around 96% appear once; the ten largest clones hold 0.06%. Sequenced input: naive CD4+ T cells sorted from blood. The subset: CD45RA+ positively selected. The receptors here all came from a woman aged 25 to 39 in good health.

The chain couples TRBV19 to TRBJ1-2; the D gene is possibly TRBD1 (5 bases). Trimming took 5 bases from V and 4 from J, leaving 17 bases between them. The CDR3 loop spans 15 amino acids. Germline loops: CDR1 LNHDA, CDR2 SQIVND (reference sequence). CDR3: CASSPYRQKSYGYTF. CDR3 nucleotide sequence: TGTGCCAGTAGTCCGTACCGACAGAAAAGCTATGGCTACACCTTC.

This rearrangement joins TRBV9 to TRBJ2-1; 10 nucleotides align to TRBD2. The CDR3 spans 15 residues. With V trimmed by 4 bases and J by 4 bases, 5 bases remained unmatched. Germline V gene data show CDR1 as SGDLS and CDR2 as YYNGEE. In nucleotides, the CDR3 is TGTGCCAGCAGCTCAGGACTAGCGGAGTACAATGAGCAGTTCTTC. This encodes CASSSGLAEYNEQFF. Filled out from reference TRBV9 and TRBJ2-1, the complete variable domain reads DSGVTQTPKHLITATGQRVTLRCSPRSGDLSVYWYQQSLDQGLQFLIQYYNGEERAKGNILERFSAQQFPDLHSELNLSSLELGDSALYFCASSSGLAEYNEQFFGPGTRLTVL.

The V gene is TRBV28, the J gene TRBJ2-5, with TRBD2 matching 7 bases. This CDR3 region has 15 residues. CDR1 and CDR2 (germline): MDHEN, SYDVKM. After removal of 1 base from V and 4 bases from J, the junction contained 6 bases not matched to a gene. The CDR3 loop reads CASSLSGGVRETQYF. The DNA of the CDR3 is TGTGCCAGCAGTTTATCGGGGGGAGTAAGAGAGACCCAGTACTTC.

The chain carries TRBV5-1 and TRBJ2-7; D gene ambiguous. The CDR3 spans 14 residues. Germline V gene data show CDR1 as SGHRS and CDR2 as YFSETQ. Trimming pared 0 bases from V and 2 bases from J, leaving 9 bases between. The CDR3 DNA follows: TGCGCCAGCAGCTTGGAAGCGCTACCCTACGAGCAGTACTTC. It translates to CASSLEALPYEQYF.

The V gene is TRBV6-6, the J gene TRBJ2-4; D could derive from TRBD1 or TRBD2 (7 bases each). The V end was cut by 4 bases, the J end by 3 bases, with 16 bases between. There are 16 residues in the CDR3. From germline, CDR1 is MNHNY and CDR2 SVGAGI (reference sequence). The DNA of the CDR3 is TGTGCCAGCAGTTTCGACAGGGTAGCGGGCAAAAACATTCAGTACTTC. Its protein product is CASSFDRVAGKNIQYF.

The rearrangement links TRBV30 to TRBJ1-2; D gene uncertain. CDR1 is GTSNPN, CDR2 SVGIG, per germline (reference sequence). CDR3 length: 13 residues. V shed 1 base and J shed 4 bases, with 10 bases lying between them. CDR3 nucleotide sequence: TGTGCCTGGAGTGGAGACCGGGGCTATGGCTACACCTTC. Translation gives CAWSGDRGYGYTF.

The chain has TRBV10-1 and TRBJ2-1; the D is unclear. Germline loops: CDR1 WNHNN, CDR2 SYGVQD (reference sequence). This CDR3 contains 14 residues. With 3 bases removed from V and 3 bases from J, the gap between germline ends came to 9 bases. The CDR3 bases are TGCGCCAGCAGTGACCAGCCAATCTACAATGAGCAGTTCTTC. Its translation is CASSDQPIYNEQFF.

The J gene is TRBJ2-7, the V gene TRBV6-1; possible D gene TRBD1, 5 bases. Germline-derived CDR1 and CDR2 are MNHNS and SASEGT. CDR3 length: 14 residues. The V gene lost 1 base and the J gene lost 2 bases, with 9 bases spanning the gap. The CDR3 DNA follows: TGTGCCAGCAGTGAAGACAGGCTAACCTACGAGCAGTACTTC. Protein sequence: CASSEDRLTYEQYF.

The CDR3 DNA follows: TGTGCCAGCAGTTTAGGGGATGAGCAGTTCTTC. This encodes CASSLGDEQFF. This chain connects TRBV27 to TRBJ2-1, with unresolved D. The ends were cut back, 2 bases at V and 8 bases at J, with 4 bases in the middle. The germline V gene has CDR1 MNHEY and CDR2 SMNVEV (reference sequence). This CDR3 has 11 residues.

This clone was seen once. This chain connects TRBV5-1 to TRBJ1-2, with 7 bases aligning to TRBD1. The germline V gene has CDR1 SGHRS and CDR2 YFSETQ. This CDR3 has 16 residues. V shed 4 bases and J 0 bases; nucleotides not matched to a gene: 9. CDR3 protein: CASSPRDSQPNYGYTF. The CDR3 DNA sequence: TGCGCCAGCAGCCCGCGGGACAGCCAGCCTAACTATGGCTACACCTTC.

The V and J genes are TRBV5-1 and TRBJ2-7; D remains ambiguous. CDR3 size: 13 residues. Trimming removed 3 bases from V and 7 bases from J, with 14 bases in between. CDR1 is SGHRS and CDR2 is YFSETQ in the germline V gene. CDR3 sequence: CASSSLDGSEQYF. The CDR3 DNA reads TGCGCCAGCAGCTCCCTAGACGGGTCAGAGCAGTACTTC.

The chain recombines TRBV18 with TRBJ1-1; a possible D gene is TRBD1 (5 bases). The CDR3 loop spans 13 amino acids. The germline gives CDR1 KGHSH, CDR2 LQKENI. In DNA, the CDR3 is TGTGCATCACAGGTTGGATTGGACACTGAAGCTTTCTTT. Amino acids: CASQVGLDTEAFF.

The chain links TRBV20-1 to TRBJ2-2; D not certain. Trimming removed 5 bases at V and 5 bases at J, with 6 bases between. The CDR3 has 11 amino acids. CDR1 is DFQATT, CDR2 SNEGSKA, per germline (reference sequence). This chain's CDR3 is CSALRTGELFF. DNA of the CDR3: TGCAGTGCTTTACGGACCGGGGAGCTGTTTTTT.

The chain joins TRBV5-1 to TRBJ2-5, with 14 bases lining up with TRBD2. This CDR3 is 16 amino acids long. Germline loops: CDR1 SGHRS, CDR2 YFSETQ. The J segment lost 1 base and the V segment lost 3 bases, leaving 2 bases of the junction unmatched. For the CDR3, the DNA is TGCGCCAGCAGCTCCGGGACTAGCGGGAGCCAAGAGACCCAGTACTTC. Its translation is CASSSGTSGSQETQYF.

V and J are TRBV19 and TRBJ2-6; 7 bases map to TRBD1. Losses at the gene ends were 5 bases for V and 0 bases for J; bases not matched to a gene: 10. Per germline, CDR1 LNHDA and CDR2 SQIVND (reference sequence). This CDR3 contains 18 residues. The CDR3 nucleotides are TGTGCCAGTAGTCGATCGGGACAGTCTTCCTCTGGGGCCAACGTCCTGACTTTC. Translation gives CASSRSGQSSSGANVLTF.

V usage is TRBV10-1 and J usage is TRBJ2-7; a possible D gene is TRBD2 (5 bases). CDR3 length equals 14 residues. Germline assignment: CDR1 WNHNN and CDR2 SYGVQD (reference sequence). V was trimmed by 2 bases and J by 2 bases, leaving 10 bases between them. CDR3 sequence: CASSEGSETYEQYF. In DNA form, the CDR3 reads TGCGCCAGCAGTGAGGGTAGCGAAACCTACGAGCAGTACTTC.

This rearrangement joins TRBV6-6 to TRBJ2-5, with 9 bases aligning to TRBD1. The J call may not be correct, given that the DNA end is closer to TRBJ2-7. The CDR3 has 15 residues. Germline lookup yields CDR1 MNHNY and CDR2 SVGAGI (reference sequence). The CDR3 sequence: CASRSTGGAINEQYF. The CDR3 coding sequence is TGTGCCAGCAGGTCAACAGGGGGCGCGATAAACGAGCAGTACTTC.

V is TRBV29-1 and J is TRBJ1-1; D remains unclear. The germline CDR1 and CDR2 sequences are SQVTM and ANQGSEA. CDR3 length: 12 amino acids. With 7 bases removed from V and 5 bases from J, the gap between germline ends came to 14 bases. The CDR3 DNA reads TGCAGCGCTGTGACTGGGTGGACTGAAGCTTTCTTT. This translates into CSAVTGWTEAFF.

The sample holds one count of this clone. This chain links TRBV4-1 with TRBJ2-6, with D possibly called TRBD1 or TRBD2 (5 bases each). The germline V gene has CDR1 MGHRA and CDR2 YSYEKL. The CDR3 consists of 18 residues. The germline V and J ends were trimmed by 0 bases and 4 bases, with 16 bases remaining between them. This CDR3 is CASSQDLGRAGGANVLTF. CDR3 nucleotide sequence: TGCGCCAGCAGCCAAGATCTTGGCAGGGCGGGCGGGGCCAACGTCCTGACTTTC.

The CDR3, as DNA: TGTGCCATCAGGCGAGGGGACAGCCAGAGAAACACCATATATTTT. Amino acids: CAIRRGDSQRNTIYF. This chain connects TRBV10-3 to TRBJ1-3; 7 nucleotides match TRBD1. The junction had 10 bases not matched to a gene; V was cut back by 6 bases and J by 5 bases. CDR1 and CDR2 from the germline V gene are ENHRY and SYGVKD. The CDR3 has 15 residues.

DNA for the CDR3: TGTGCCAGCAGTCGAGTAACGGTGGGGGAGTTCTTC. It specifies CASSRVTVGEFF. V and J are TRBV28 and TRBJ2-1; D possibly matches TRBD1 or TRBD2 (5 bases each). V lost 5 bases to trimming and J lost 14 bases, with 16 bases between them. Germline-derived CDR1 and CDR2 are MDHEN and SYDVKM. The CDR3 totals 12 residues.

The CDR3 loop reads CSVESSGRARETQYF. In DNA form, the CDR3 reads TGCAGCGTTGAAAGTAGCGGGAGGGCTAGAGAGACCCAGTACTTC. This chain uses TRBV29-1 with TRBJ2-5; 11 nucleotides line up with TRBD2. Germline V gene lookup returns CDR1 SQVTM and CDR2 ANQGSEA. With V trimmed by 2 bases and J by 4 bases, 6 bases remained unmatched. The CDR3 spans 15 residues.

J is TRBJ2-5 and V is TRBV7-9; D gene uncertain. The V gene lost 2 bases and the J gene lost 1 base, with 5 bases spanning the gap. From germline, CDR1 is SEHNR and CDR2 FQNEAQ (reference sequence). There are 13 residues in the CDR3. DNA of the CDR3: TGTGCCAGCAGCTTACCAGTCCAAGAGACCCAGTACTTC. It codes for CASSLPVQETQYF.

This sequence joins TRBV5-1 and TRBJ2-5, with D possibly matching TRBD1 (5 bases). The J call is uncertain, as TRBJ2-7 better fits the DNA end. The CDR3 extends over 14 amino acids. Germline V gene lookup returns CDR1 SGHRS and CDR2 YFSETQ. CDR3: CASSFATESYEQYF. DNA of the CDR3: TGCGCCAGCAGCTTCGCGACAGAAAGCTACGAGCAGTACTTC.

The CDR3 nucleotides are TGTGCCAGCAGCTTCCCAGCGGGGAGCTCCTACAATGAGCAGTTCTTC. Its protein product is CASSFPAGSSYNEQFF. The rearrangement joins TRBV13 to TRBJ2-1; 7 nucleotides agree with TRBD2. This CDR3 spans 16 amino acids. V lost 3 bases, J lost 0 bases, and 5 bases stayed unmatched. Germline CDR1 reads PRHDT; CDR2 reads FYEKMQ (reference sequence).

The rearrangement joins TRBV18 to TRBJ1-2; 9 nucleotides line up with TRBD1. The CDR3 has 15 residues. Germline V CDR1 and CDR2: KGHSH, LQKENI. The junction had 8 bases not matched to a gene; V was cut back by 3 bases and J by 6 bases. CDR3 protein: CASSPVGQGTDGYTF. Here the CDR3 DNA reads TGTGCCAGCTCACCCGTAGGACAGGGGACGGATGGCTACACCTTC.

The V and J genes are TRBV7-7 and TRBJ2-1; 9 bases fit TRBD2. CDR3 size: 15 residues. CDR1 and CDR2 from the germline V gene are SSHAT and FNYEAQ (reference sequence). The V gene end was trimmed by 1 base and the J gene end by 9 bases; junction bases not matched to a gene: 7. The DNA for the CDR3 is TGTGCCAGCAGCTTAGAGGCTAGCGGGAACGGTGAGCAGTTCTTC. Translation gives CASSLEASGNGEQFF.

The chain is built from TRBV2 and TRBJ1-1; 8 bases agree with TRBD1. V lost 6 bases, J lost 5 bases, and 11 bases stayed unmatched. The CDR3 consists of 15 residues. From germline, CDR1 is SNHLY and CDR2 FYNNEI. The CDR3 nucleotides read TGTGCCAGCAGGCCGGGGGCAGGGGGCGGGACTGAAGCTTTCTTT. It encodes CASRPGAGGGTEAFF.

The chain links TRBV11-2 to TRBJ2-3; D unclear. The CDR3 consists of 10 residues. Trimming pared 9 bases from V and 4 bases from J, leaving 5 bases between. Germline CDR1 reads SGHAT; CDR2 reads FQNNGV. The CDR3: CASEADTQYF. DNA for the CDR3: TGTGCCAGTGAGGCAGATACGCAGTATTTT.